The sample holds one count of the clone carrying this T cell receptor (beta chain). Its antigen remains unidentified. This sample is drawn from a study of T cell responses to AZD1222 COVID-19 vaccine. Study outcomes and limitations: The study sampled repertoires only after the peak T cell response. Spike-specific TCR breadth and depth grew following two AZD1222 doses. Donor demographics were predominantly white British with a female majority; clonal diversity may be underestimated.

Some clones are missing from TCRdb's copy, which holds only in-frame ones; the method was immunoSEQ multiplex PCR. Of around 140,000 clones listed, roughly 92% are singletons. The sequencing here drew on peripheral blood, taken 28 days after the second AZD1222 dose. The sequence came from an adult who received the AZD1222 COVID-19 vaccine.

The CDR3 DNA reads TGTGCCAGCAGTTTAGGGGGACTAGCAGCGGAGCAGTACTTC. Translating it yields CASSLGGLAAEQYF. V and J are TRBV27 and TRBJ2-7; 9 nucleotides align to TRBD2. Per germline, CDR1 MNHEY and CDR2 SMNVEV (reference sequence). V was pared by 2 bases and J by 7 bases, with 6 bases of the junction left unmatched. CDR3 length equals 14 residues.